Given below is one T cell receptor beta chain in context. Its target is unknown. This entry comes from a study of blood T cells in healthy people across ages. Study-wide points: Unsorted PBMC material precluded a definitive naive versus antigen-experienced comparison.

Losses at the gene ends were 5 bases for V and 2 bases for J; bases not matched to a gene: 3. CDR3 length equals 14 residues. Germline V gene lookup returns CDR1 SEHNR and CDR2 FQNEAQ (reference sequence). The use of a sample-barcoded 5' primer and a J-beta primer mix characterized a second PCR of roughly 6 to 12 cycles. Each cDNA molecule was tagged by a template-switch adaptor with 12 random nucleotides. TCRdb reprocessed the 5' RACE reads via MiXCR and lists one record per CDR3 protein. The table lists about 650,000 distinct CDR3 sequences, about 34% of them singletons. The chain combines TRBV7-9 with TRBJ2-7; TRBD2 matches at 10 bases. This receptor was taken from an elderly woman in good health. The sequenced sample was blood. The DNA for the CDR3 is TGTGCCAGCAGCCGCGGACTAGCGGCCTACGAGCAGTACTTC. It is translated as CASSRGLAAYEQYF.